A selection of T cell receptor beta chains follows, all from one sample in a study of blood T cell repertoires in COVID-19. This table comes from immunoSEQ multiplex PCR, and its TCRdb copy is limited to in-frame clones, with some not included. This table has under 200,000 clones, 70% to 85% appearing once. The source material was peripheral blood. Source of these receptors: a woman older than 75 with acute or convalescent COVID-19. CDR3s include the opening cysteine and the closing phenylalanine or tryptophan. Fields, in order: D gene, V gene, J gene, clone size, CDR3 protein. D genes are given only for firm matches. Clone size is shown for a subset of rows, as once, few, many or a class of expanded clone.

.	TRBV5-4	TRBJ2-3	.	CASSLQLSSTDTQYF
TRBD1	TRBV7-3	TRBJ2-5	.	CASSLGTGLEETQYF
TRBD1	TRBV2	TRBJ2-2	.	CASALDRSNTGELFF
TRBD1	TRBV7-9	TRBJ1-6	few	CASSTTGEGSPLHF
TRBD2	TRBV7-2	TRBJ2-7	once	CASSLGPLAGGVLYEQYF
TRBD1	TRBV3-1/TRBV3-2	TRBJ1-5	few	CASSQFTGGRGNQPQHF
TRBD2	TRBV3-1/TRBV3-2	TRBJ2-1	.	CASSQGRLAGSNEQFF
TRBD1	TRBV4-1	TRBJ1-2	.	CASSQDSQGAYYGYTF
.	TRBV6-1	TRBJ2-2	.	CASSETGTMNTGELFF
TRBD1	TRBV11-1	TRBJ2-3	.	CASSVDRVTDTQYF
.	TRBV7-6	TRBJ2-2	.	CASSLVVTGNTGELFF
TRBD2	TRBV6-5	TRBJ2-1	.	CASSGLAGGSEQFF
TRBD2	TRBV27	TRBJ2-2	.	CASSWGLVGTGELFF
.	TRBV4-3	TRBJ1-2	.	CASSQDVGGWNGYTF
TRBD1	TRBV19	TRBJ2-1	.	CASCWTGVVCEQFF
.	TRBV7-2	TRBJ2-5	.	CASSLVQPQETQYF
.	TRBV7-2	TRBJ2-7	.	CASSLVSSSYEQYF
.	TRBV9	TRBJ2-3	.	CASSVRGPTDTQYF
.	TRBV18	TRBJ2-7	.	CASSPPARGSYEQYF
TRBD2	TRBV7-2	TRBJ2-7	few	CASSSRTSTYEQYF
.	TRBV2	TRBJ2-7	.	CASGVRTRYEQYF
TRBD1	TRBV7-3	TRBJ2-1	.	CASSLKGGTAYNEQFF
TRBD1	TRBV6-2/TRBV6-3	TRBJ1-6	.	CASSSLDREGSPLHF
.	TRBV12-3/TRBV12-4	TRBJ2-1	once	CASSLSEGEKFF
TRBD2	TRBV24-1	TRBJ2-1	.	CATASGRSNEQFF
.	TRBV29-1	TRBJ2-2	.	CSVESGQGRGTGELFF
.	TRBV5-1	TRBJ1-1	.	CASSPGGFLSNTEAFF
TRBD1	TRBV27	TRBJ2-5	.	CASSGQGVGETQYF
TRBD2	TRBV7-2	TRBJ2-3	.	CASRAPRGVSGNTQYF
.	TRBV6-5	TRBJ2-2	.	CASRRDSPNTGELFF
TRBD1	TRBV11-3	TRBJ2-5	.	CASSFGTAKETQYF